This is a list of T cell receptor beta chains from one sample in a study of blood T cell repertoires in COVID-19. Sequenced by immunoSEQ multiplex PCR; TCRdb stores in-frame clones only, minus some. The data contain about 80,000 clones, roughly 91% of them singletons. The sample consisted of peripheral blood. The receptors originated from a woman aged 45 to 65 in a cohort sampled during active COVID-19. Both conserved end residues are part of each CDR3. D genes are given only for firm matches. Some rows have no size entry. The others give once, few or many, or a class for an expanded clone.

d_gene	abundance	j_gene	v_gene	CDR3nt	CDR3aa
TRBD2	.	TRBJ2-3	TRBV19	TGTGCCAGTAGCACCTTCAAAACCCTAGCGGGAGTGGATACGCAGTATTTT	CASSTFKTLAGVDTQYF
TRBD2	.	TRBJ2-1	TRBV9	TGTGCCAGCAGCGTAAGTAGCGGGGGGGCCGCGAGAAATGAGCAGTTCTTC	CASSVSSGGAARNEQFF
TRBD1	.	TRBJ1-1	TRBV27	TGTGCCAGCAGGCAGGACAGGGTCCCTAGCACTGAAGCTTTCTTT	CASRQDRVPSTEAFF
TRBD1	.	TRBJ2-1	TRBV5-5	TGTGCCAGCAGCCCCGGAACAGGGGACTACAATGAGCAGTTCTTC	CASSPGTGDYNEQFF
.	.	TRBJ2-2	TRBV11-3	TGTGCCAGCAGGGCGGGGGCCAACACCGGGGAGCTGTTTTTT	CASRAGANTGELFF
.	.	TRBJ2-3	TRBV7-9	TGTGCCAGCAGCCCCGTTATTAGGGGCGCAGATACGCAGTATTTT	CASSPVIRGADTQYF
.	.	TRBJ2-1	TRBV24-1	TGTGCCACCAGGGGGGCGGTTAACAATGAGCAGTTCTTC	CATRGAVNNEQFF
.	few	TRBJ1-2	TRBV4-1	TGCGCCAGCAGCCAAGTTTCGGGGATTGGCTACACCTTC	CASSQVSGIGYTF
.	.	TRBJ2-5	TRBV6-5	TGTGCCAGCAGCTCCACAGGTGGAACAGAGACCCAGTACTTC	CASSSTGGTETQYF
TRBD1	.	TRBJ2-7	TRBV6-5	TGTGCCAGCACCGGGACAGGGGTCCGCGAGCAGTACTTC	CASTGTGVREQYF